Listed below are T cell receptor beta chains from one sample, sequenced in a study of early T cells in non-severe SARS-CoV-2 infection. TCRdb reprocessed the 5' RACE reads via MiXCR and lists one record per CDR3 protein. Here the sample spans tens of thousands of distinct CDR3 sequences, around 20% being singletons. The sample consisted of whole blood, taken at baseline. These receptors were obtained from an adult who was a healthcare worker with PCR-confirmed SARS-CoV-2 infection or an uninfected control (not recorded which). The CDR3 runs from the conserved cysteine through the conserved F or W. The D gene is left open where the match is weak. For some rows the clone size is stated as once, few or many, or as a class when expanded; others skip it.

>.|TRBJ2-2|few|TRBV7-8
CASSRSGAGELFF
TGTGCCAGCAGCCGAAGCGGTGCCGGGGAGCTGTTTTTT
>.|TRBJ2-1|many|TRBV6-5
CASSWAATNEQFF
TGTGCCAGCAGTTGGGCCGCTACGAATGAGCAGTTCTTC
>.|TRBJ2-3|large|TRBV2
CASEDGTADTQYF
TGTGCCAGCGAAGATGGGACGGCAGATACGCAGTATTTT
>.|TRBJ2-3|many|TRBV29-1
CSVETGRGDTQYF
TGCAGCGTTGAAACAGGGAGGGGAGATACGCAGTATTTT
>.|TRBJ2-2|few|TRBV5-5
CASSVGRLTATGELFF
TGTGCCAGCAGCGTAGGACGACTGACCGCCACCGGGGAGCTGTTTTTT
>TRBD2|TRBJ2-2|few|TRBV5-5
CASSLPGLDTGELFF
TGTGCCAGCAGCCTCCCGGGACTAGATACCGGGGAGCTGTTTTTT
>TRBD2|TRBJ2-5|few|TRBV20-1
CSARGSGQQETQYF
TGCAGTGCTAGAGGTAGCGGGCAACAAGAGACCCAGTACTTC
>TRBD2|TRBJ2-3|.|TRBV6-1
CATPSGVITDTQYF
TGTGCCACCCCTAGCGGGGTGATCACAGATACGCAGTATTTT
>TRBD1|TRBJ2-7|few|TRBV4-2
CASSPGTANTYEQYF
TGTGCCAGCAGCCCCGGGACAGCCAATACCTACGAGCAGTACTTC
>TRBD1|TRBJ2-1|.|TRBV20-1
CSASVGTETYNEQFF
TGCAGTGCTAGTGTTGGGACAGAAACCTACAATGAGCAGTTCTTC
>.|TRBJ1-2|many|TRBV24-1
CATSDDQGNYGYTF
TGTGCCACCAGTGATGACCAGGGTAACTATGGCTACACCTTC
>.|TRBJ2-3|.|TRBV6-6
CASSSPEGPPFTDTQYF
TGTGCCAGCAGTTCTCCAGAGGGTCCACCTTTCACAGATACGCAGTATTTT
>.|TRBJ1-1|few|TRBV5-1
CASSLRGAEAFF
TGCGCCAGCAGCTTGCGGGGCGCTGAAGCTTTCTTT
>.|TRBJ1-2|.|TRBV3-1
CASSQNPPAGYTF
TGTGCCAGCAGCCAAAACCCTCCCGCTGGCTACACCTTC
>.|TRBJ2-1|.|TRBV4-1
CASREGAAGKLYNEQFF
TGCGCCAGCAGAGAGGGGGCAGCGGGGAAGCTTTACAATGAGCAGTTCTTC
>.|TRBJ1-1|.|TRBV7-8
CASSFLRGTEAFF
TGTGCCAGCAGCTTCCTTCGGGGCACTGAAGCTTTCTTT
>.|TRBJ2-1|.|TRBV9
CASSSPLAVNEQFF
TGTGCCAGCAGCTCTCCCTTAGCCGTGAATGAGCAGTTCTTC